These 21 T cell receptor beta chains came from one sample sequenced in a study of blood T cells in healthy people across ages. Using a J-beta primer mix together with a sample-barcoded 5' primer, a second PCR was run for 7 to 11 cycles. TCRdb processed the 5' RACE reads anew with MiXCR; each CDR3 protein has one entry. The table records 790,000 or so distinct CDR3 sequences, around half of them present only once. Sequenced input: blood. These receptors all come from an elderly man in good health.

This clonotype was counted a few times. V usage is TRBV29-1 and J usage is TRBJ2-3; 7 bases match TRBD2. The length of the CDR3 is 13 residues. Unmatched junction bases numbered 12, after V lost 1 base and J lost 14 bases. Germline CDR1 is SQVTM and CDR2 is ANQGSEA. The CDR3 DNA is TGCAGCGTTGAAGTAGGAGGGACGGAGCGGGGGTATTTT. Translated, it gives CSVEVGGTERGYF.

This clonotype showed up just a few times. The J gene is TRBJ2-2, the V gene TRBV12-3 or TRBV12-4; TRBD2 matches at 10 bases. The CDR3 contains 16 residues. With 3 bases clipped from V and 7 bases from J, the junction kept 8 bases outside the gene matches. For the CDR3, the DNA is TGTGCCAGCAGTTTCAAACTAGCGGGAACGAGCGGGGAGCTGTTTTTT. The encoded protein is CASSFKLAGTSGELFF.

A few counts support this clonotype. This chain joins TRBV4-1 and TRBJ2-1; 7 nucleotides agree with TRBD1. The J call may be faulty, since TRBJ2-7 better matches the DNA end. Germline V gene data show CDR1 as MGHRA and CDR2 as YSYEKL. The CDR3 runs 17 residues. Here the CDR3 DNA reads TGCGCCAGCAGCCAAGAGTATGGGACAGTGGGATACAATGAGCAGTACTTC. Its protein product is CASSQEYGTVGYNEQYF.

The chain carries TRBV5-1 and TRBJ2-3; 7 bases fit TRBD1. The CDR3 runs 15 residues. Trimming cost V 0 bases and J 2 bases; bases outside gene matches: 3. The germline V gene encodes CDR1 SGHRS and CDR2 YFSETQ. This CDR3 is CASSLEGQNTDTQYF. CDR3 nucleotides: TGCGCCAGCAGCTTGGAGGGACAGAACACAGATACGCAGTATTTT. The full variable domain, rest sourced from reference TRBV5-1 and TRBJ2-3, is KAGVTQTPRYLIKTRGQQVTLSCSPISGHRSVSWYQQTPGQGLQFLFEYFSETQRNKGNFPGRFSGRQFSNSRSEMNVSTLELGDSALYLCASSLEGQNTDTQYFGPGTRLTVL.

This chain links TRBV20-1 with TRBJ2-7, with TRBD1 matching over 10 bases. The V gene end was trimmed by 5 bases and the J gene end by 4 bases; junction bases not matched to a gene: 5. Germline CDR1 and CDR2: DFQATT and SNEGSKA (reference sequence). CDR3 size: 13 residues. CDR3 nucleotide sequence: TGCAGTGCTGGGACAGGGGAGAGATACGAGCAGTACTTC. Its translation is CSAGTGERYEQYF.

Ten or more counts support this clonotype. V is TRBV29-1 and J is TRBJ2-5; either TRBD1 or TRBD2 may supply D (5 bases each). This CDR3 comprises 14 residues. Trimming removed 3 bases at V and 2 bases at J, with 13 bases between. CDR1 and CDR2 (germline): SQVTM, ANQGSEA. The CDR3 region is CSVDSGTRQETQYF. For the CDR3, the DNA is TGCAGCGTTGACTCCGGGACCCGGCAAGAGACCCAGTACTTC. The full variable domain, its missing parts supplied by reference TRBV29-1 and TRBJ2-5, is SAVISQKPSRDICQRGTSLTIQCQVDSQVTMMFWYRQQPGQSLTLIATANQGSEATYESGFVIDKFPISRPNLTFSTLTVSNMSPEDSSIYLCSVDSGTRQETQYFGPGTRLLVL.

The CDR3 protein is CASRLAGRSYEQYF. The CDR3, as DNA: TGTGCCAGCAGACTAGCGGGACGGTCCTACGAGCAGTACTTC. The chain carries TRBV7-2 and TRBJ2-7, with TRBD2 matching 10 bases. The V and J ends lost 6 bases and 1 base, in that order; junction bases with no gene match: 3. CDR1 SGHTA and CDR2 FQGNSA come from the germline V gene. CDR3 length equals 14 residues.

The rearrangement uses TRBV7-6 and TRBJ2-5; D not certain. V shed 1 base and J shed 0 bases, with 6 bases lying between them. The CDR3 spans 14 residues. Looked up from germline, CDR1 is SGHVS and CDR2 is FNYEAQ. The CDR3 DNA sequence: TGTGCCAGCAGCTTAGATTATTACCAAGAGACCCAGTACTTC. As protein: CASSLDYYQETQYF.

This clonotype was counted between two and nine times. CDR3 residues: CASSYSSFGDSQHF. The CDR3 DNA reads TGTGCCAGCAGTTACAGTAGTTTTGGGGACTCGCAGCATTTT. V and J are TRBV6-2 or TRBV6-3 and TRBJ1-5; tentatively, D is TRBD1 (5 bases). The CDR3 runs 14 residues. Trimming cost V 2 bases and J 13 bases, with 18 bases left between them. CDR1 MNHEY and CDR2 SVGEGT come from the germline V gene.

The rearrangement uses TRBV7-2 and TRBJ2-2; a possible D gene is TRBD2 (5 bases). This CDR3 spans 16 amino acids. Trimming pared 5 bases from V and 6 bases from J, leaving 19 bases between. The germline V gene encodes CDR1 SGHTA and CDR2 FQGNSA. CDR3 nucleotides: TGTGCCAGCAGCCCGCTGGACCCCGGGATACCCGGGGAGCTGTTTTTT. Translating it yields CASSPLDPGIPGELFF.

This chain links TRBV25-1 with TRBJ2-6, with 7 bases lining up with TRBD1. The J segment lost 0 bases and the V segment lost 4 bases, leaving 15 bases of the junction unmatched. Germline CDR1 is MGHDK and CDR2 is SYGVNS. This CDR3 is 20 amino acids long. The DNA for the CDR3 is TGTGCCAGCAGTGGCATAGAGAGACAGGGACCTACCTCTGGGGCCAACGTCCTGACTTTC. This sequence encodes CASSGIERQGPTSGANVLTF.

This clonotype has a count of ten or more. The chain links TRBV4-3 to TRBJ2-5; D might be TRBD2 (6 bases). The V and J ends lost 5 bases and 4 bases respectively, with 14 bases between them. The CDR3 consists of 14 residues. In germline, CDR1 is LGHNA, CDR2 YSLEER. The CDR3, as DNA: TGCGCCAGCAGCTACGGGACTGGGGCAGAGACCCAGTACTTC. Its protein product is CASSYGTGAETQYF.

CDR3 sequence (DNA): TGTGCCAGCAGCGTCAGGGGGCTAGCGGGAGTAACGACTCTAAATGAGCAGTACTTC. This sequence encodes CASSVRGLAGVTTLNEQYF. The chain joins TRBV7-2 to TRBJ2-1, with TRBD2 identical over 10 bases. The J call could be wrong; TRBJ2-7 is a better fit for the DNA end. This CDR3 is 19 amino acids long. Germline V gives CDR1 SGHTA, CDR2 FQGNSA.

Here the CDR3 DNA reads TGTGCCAGCAGCCTATTTCGACAGCTCACAGATACGCAGTATTTT. Encoded protein: CASSLFRQLTDTQYF. The chain carries TRBV5-5 and TRBJ2-3; D is perhaps TRBD1 (5 bases). Trimming removed 4 bases from V and 2 bases from J, with 14 bases in between. The CDR3 runs 15 residues. The germline gives CDR1 SGHKS, CDR2 YYEKEE (reference sequence).

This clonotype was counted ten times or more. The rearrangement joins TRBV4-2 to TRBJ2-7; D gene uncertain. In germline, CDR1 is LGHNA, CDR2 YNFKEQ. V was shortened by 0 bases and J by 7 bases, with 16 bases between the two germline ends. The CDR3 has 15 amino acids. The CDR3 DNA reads TGTGCCAGCAGCCAAGAGGTCGGCAGTTTAGGGGAGCAGTACTTC. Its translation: CASSQEVGSLGEQYF.

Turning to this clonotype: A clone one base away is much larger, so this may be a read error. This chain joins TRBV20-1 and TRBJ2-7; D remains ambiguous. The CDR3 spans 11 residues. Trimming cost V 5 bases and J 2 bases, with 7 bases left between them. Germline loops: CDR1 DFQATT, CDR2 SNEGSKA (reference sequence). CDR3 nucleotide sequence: TGCAGTGCTCTGAGCACCTACGAGCAGTACTTC. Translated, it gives CSALSTYEQYF.

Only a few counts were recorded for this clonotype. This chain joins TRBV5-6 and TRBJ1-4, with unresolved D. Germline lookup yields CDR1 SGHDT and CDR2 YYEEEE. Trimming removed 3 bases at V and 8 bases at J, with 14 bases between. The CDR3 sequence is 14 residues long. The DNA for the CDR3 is TGTGCCAGCAGCTACCGGGCGGTGGAAGAAAAACTGTTTTTT. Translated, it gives CASSYRAVEEKLFF.

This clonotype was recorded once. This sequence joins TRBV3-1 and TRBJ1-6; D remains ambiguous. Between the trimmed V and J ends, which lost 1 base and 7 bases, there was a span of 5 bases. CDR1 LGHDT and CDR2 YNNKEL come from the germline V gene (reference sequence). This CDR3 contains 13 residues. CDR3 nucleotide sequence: TGTGCCAGCAGCCAAGCGGGGAATTCACCCCTCCACTTT. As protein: CASSQAGNSPLHF.

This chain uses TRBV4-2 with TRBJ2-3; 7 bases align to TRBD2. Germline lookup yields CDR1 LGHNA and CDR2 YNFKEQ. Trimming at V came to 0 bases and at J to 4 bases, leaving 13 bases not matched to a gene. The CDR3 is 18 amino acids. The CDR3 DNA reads TGTGCCAGCAGCCAAGATAGTCTGGGAGCGGGGCGCGCAGATACGCAGTATTTT. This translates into CASSQDSLGAGRADTQYF.

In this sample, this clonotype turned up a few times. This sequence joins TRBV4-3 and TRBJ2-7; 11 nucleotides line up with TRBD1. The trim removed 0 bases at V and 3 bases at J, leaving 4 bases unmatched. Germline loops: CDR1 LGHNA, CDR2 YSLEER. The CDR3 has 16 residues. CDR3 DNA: TGCGCCAGCAGCCAAGAAAGGACAGGGGGCCTCTACGAGCAGTACTTC. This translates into CASSQERTGGLYEQYF.

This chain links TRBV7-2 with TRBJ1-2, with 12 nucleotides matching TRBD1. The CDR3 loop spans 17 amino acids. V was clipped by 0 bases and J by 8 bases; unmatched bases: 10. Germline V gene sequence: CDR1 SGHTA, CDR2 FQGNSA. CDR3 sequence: CASSLANWGTGGRGYTF. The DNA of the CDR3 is TGTGCCAGCAGCTTAGCTAATTGGGGGACAGGGGGCAGAGGCTACACCTTC.